One and the same sample provided the 10 T cell receptor beta chains below, sequenced in a study of cytomegalovirus exposure and HLA in healthy donors. Primers included in the PCR were 60 Vbeta and 13 Jbeta primers. Method: immunoSEQ multiplex PCR; TCRdb's copy keeps in-frame clones and lacks some. The table lists fewer than 150,000 clones, around 78% of them singletons, with about 6.6% in the top ten. Material for sequencing was PBMCs. All receptors come from a woman in her thirties or forties in good health and CMV-seropositive.

The chain carries TRBV19 and TRBJ2-7, with 9 bases lining up with TRBD1. The germline V gene encodes CDR1 LNHDA and CDR2 SQIVND (reference sequence). The CDR3 is 13 residues long. The trim removed 5 bases at V and 7 bases at J, leaving 6 bases unmatched. The chain's CDR3 is CASSGHRGLEQYF. CDR3 coding DNA: TGTGCCAGTAGTGGGCACAGGGGGCTTGAGCAGTACTTC.

The chain joins TRBV27 to TRBJ1-6, with TRBD1 matching over 8 bases. Trimming cost V 7 bases and J 10 bases; bases outside gene matches: 12. This CDR3 has 15 amino acids. The germline gives CDR1 MNHEY, CDR2 SMNVEV (reference sequence). The chain's CDR3 is CASKQGDRVWSPLHF. DNA for the CDR3: TGTGCCAGCAAACAGGGGGACCGGGTTTGGTCACCCCTCCACTTT.

The chain has TRBV6-6 and TRBJ2-1; no clear D gene. V lost 0 bases, J lost 5 bases, and 8 bases lay in between. CDR3 length: 14 residues. Germline V gene lookup returns CDR1 MNHNY and CDR2 SVGAGI (reference sequence). Here the CDR3 reads CASSYSSGDNEQFF. The DNA for the CDR3 is TGTGCCAGCAGTTACTCTTCGGGTGACAATGAGCAGTTCTTC.

The CDR3 is CASSLAGQGNTIYF. The CDR3 nucleotides are TGCGCCAGCAGCTTGGCGGGGCAGGGGAACACCATATATTTT. The rearrangement links TRBV5-1 to TRBJ1-3; D perhaps matches TRBD1 (6 bases). Germline CDR1 SGHRS, CDR2 YFSETQ. The length of the CDR3 is 14 residues. The ends were cut back, 0 bases at V and 7 bases at J, with 11 bases in the middle.

This chain links TRBV12-5 with TRBJ1-4; 7 bases map to TRBD1. The CDR3 contains 15 residues. CDR1 and CDR2 from the germline V gene are LGHNT and FRNRAP. V lost 4 bases to trimming and J lost 4 bases; unmatched junction nucleotides: 6. The CDR3 region is CASGSLTGFNEKLFF. The CDR3 coding sequence is TGTGCTAGTGGTTCGCTGACAGGGTTTAATGAAAAACTGTTTTTT.

This chain links TRBV28 with TRBJ2-7; TRBD1 matches 8 bases. The CDR3 has 12 amino acids. With 6 bases clipped from V and 12 bases from J, the junction kept 10 bases outside the gene matches. Germline lookup yields CDR1 MDHEN and CDR2 SYDVKM. CDR3 loop: CASSTGQGLGYF. CDR3 DNA sequence: TGTGCCAGCAGCACCGGACAGGGATTGGGGTACTTC.

The chain joins TRBV19 to TRBJ2-3; 11 positions match TRBD2. With 0 bases clipped from V and 0 bases from J, the junction kept 5 bases outside the gene matches. CDR3 length: 18 residues. Germline V gives CDR1 LNHDA, CDR2 SQIVND (reference sequence). CDR3 sequence: CASSIEGTSGRSTDTQYF. In nucleotides, the CDR3 is TGTGCCAGTAGTATAGAAGGGACTAGCGGACGTAGCACAGATACGCAGTATTTT.

This chain connects TRBV29-1 to TRBJ1-3; D remains ambiguous. V was shortened by 2 bases and J by 2 bases, with 4 bases between the two germline ends. CDR3 length equals 12 residues. CDR1 and CDR2 from the germline V gene are SQVTM and ANQGSEA. The CDR3 reads CSVETAGNTIYF. The CDR3 coding sequence is TGCAGCGTTGAAACTGCTGGAAACACCATATATTTT.

The J gene is TRBJ2-5, the V gene TRBV9, with D perhaps matching TRBD2 (6 bases). Germline CDR1 reads SGDLS; CDR2 reads YYNGEE. The CDR3 has 16 residues. V gave up 6 bases and J gave up 5 bases, with 23 bases separating them. The CDR3 spells CASTPGRSGGSETQYF. The CDR3 coding sequence is TGTGCCAGCACCCCTGGAAGGTCTGGGGGGAGTGAGACCCAGTACTTC.

This chain links TRBV2 with TRBJ1-4; D possibly corresponds to TRBD1 (5 bases). CDR1 SNHLY and CDR2 FYNNEI come from the germline V gene. This CDR3 region has 12 residues. V was pared by 8 bases and J by 7 bases, with 11 bases between. The chain's CDR3 is CASAGQGEKLFF. The CDR3 DNA is TGTGCCAGCGCTGGGCAGGGTGAAAAACTGTTTTTT.